Below, 27 T cell receptor beta chains from the same sample are listed, as sequenced in a study of shared clonotypes between healthy human individuals. Here immunoSEQ multiplex PCR was the method, and the copy in TCRdb shows in-frame clones only, minus some. This table has 1,400,000 or so clones, 98% appearing once. The sequencing sample was made of naive CD4+ T cells sorted from blood. Stated subset: CD45RA+ positively selected. Receptor source: a man between 25 and 39 years old in good health.

The chain joins TRBV5-1 to TRBJ2-7; no reliable D call. This CDR3 contains 14 residues. V lost 0 bases and J lost 0, with 7 bases in between. Germline V gene data show CDR1 as SGHRS and CDR2 as YFSETQ. CDR3 in amino acids: CASSLAVASYEQYF. Written as DNA, the CDR3 is TGCGCCAGCAGCTTGGCCGTGGCCTCCTACGAGCAGTACTTC.

The chain has TRBV25-1 and TRBJ2-2; no definite D call. V shed 7 bases and J shed 1 base, with 4 bases lying between them. Germline CDR1 is MGHDK and CDR2 is SYGVNS. The CDR3 loop spans 12 amino acids. The CDR3: CASTKNTGELFF. The CDR3 DNA sequence: TGTGCCAGCACCAAGAACACCGGGGAGCTGTTTTTT.

The genes are TRBV28 and TRBJ2-5, with a tentative D call TRBD2 (6 bases). V lost 5 bases and J lost 5, with 18 bases in between. CDR1 MDHEN and CDR2 SYDVKM come from the germline V gene. This CDR3 comprises 15 residues. CDR3 in DNA: TGTGCCAGCAGTGCCAGGGACGGGGGTTTCGAGACCCAGTACTTC. The encoded protein is CASSARDGGFETQYF. The full variable domain, in which reference TRBV28 and TRBJ2-5 provide the parts outside the CDR3, is DVKVTQSSRYLVKRTGEKVFLECVQDMDHENMFWYRQDPGLGLRLIYFSYDVKMKEKGDIPEGYSVSREKKERFSLILESASTNQTSMYLCASSARDGGFETQYFGPGTRLLVL.

This chain uses TRBV30 with TRBJ2-2, with D perhaps matching TRBD1 or TRBD2 (5 bases each). Germline lookup yields CDR1 GTSNPN and CDR2 SVGIG (reference sequence). The V and J ends lost 5 bases and 0 bases respectively, with 10 bases between them. The CDR3 has 14 amino acids. In DNA form, the CDR3 reads TGTGCCTGGTCCGGGACGTCGAACACCGGGGAGCTGTTTTTT. Translated, it gives CAWSGTSNTGELFF.

V usage is TRBV19 and J usage is TRBJ2-7, with D uncertain. V lost 1 base and J 3 bases, leaving 16 bases between the germline ends. Germline V lookup: CDR1 LNHDA, CDR2 SQIVND (reference sequence). The CDR3 has 16 residues. CDR3: CASSIGLLGSSYEQYF. The CDR3 nucleotides read TGTGCCAGTAGTATAGGCTTGTTAGGCTCCAGCTACGAGCAGTACTTC.

On this clone: Other DNA sequences in this specimen translate into the identical CDR3. The chain's CDR3 is CASSVAGSYNEQFF. In DNA form, the CDR3 reads TGTGCCAGCAGTGTAGCGGGGTCCTACAATGAGCAGTTCTTC. V gene TRBV6-1 combines with J gene TRBJ2-1, with 8 bases aligning to TRBD2. V shed 4 bases, J shed 1 base, and the junction held 0 bases outside the gene matches. Looked up from germline, CDR1 is MNHNS and CDR2 is SASEGT. This CDR3 region has 14 residues.

V is TRBV28 and J is TRBJ2-4; D ambiguous. Germline CDR1 MDHEN, CDR2 SYDVKM. V shed 3 bases and J shed 1 base, with 19 bases lying between them. The CDR3 sequence is 18 residues long. The CDR3 region has the DNA TGTGCCAGCAGTTTTGGCTTTCCGGGTAGGGATGCCAAAAACATTCAGTACTTC. The encoded protein is CASSFGFPGRDAKNIQYF.

The chain recombines TRBV7-2 with TRBJ1-2; D is undetermined. The ends were cut back, 2 bases at V and 8 bases at J, with 9 bases in the middle. This CDR3 has 12 residues. Germline V gene sequence: CDR1 SGHTA, CDR2 FQGNSA. CDR3 protein: CASSLMSEGYTF. Here the CDR3 DNA reads TGTGCCAGCAGCTTAATGTCGGAGGGCTACACCTTC.

Regarding this clone: At the DNA level, this CDR3 is encoded by other sequences in the same sample as well. The V and J genes are TRBV18 and TRBJ2-2; D unresolved. Germline CDR1 and CDR2: KGHSH and LQKENI. Trimming pared 1 base from V and 5 bases from J, leaving 2 bases between. The CDR3 is 12 residues long. The CDR3 is CASSPRTGELFF. CDR3 in DNA: TGTGCCAGCTCACCACGGACCGGGGAGCTGTTTTTT.

The chain is built from TRBV6-5 and TRBJ2-7; maybe TRBD2 (6 bases). CDR3 length: 13 residues. Germline loops: CDR1 MNHEY, CDR2 SVGAGI. V was clipped by 7 bases and J by 3 bases, with 13 bases between them. CDR3 coding DNA: TGTGCCAGCAATGGCGGGACGGACTACGAGCAGTACTTC. It specifies CASNGGTDYEQYF.

Turning to this clone: The same CDR3 can be traced to other DNA sequences in this sample. In DNA form, the CDR3 reads TGCGCCAGCAGCTTGGCCAGCACAGATACGCAGTATTTT. This translates into CASSLASTDTQYF. This chain uses TRBV5-1 with TRBJ2-3; D not resolved. This CDR3 has 13 residues. Trimming removed 0 bases from V and 0 bases from J, with 2 bases in between. Germline-derived CDR1 and CDR2 are SGHRS and YFSETQ. Full variable domain (remainder filled in from reference TRBV5-1 and TRBJ2-3): KAGVTQTPRYLIKTRGQQVTLSCSPISGHRSVSWYQQTPGQGLQFLFEYFSETQRNKGNFPGRFSGRQFSNSRSEMNVSTLELGDSALYLCASSLASTDTQYFGPGTRLTVL.

The chain recombines TRBV6-5 with TRBJ1-2, with D perhaps matching TRBD1 (6 bases). V was trimmed by 5 bases and J by 6 bases, leaving 19 bases between them. The germline V gene has CDR1 MNHEY and CDR2 SVGAGI. CDR3 size: 15 residues. The CDR3 is CASSQDSYERDGYTF. In DNA, the CDR3 is TGTGCCAGCAGTCAGGACAGTTACGAGCGGGATGGCTACACCTTC.

This clone occurred once. This chain links TRBV19 with TRBJ1-1; D gene uncertain. The V gene's germline CDR1 is LNHDA and CDR2 SQIVND (reference sequence). This CDR3 has 14 residues. V was shortened by 4 bases and J by 8 bases, with 17 bases between the two germline ends. CDR3 bases: TGTGCCAGTAGTACCACTTGGGCCATACAAGAAGCTTTCTTT. It yields the protein CASSTTWAIQEAFF.

V gene TRBV5-1 combines with J gene TRBJ2-7; no reliable D call. The CDR3 spans 16 residues. V was cut by 0 bases and J by 2 bases, with 15 bases left in between. The germline V gene encodes CDR1 SGHRS and CDR2 YFSETQ. The DNA for the CDR3 is TGCGCCAGCAGCTTGGTCCCGGTGTCGGAAGCCTACGAGCAGTACTTC. Its protein product is CASSLVPVSEAYEQYF.

Worth noting for this clone: In the same sample, other DNA sequences code for this CDR3. CDR3 residues: CASSPRLAGGSYNEQFF. In nucleotides, the CDR3 is TGTGCCAGCAGCCCTCGACTAGCGGGAGGGTCCTACAATGAGCAGTTCTTC. The gene calls are TRBV9 and TRBJ2-1; 14 bases line up with TRBD2. The CDR3 contains 17 residues. Germline V gives CDR1 SGDLS, CDR2 YYNGEE. Trimming took 4 bases from V and 1 from J; bases not matched to a gene: 4.

V usage is TRBV19 and J usage is TRBJ1-1, with 7 bases aligning to TRBD1. Germline V gives CDR1 LNHDA, CDR2 SQIVND (reference sequence). This CDR3 has 16 amino acids. V shed 3 bases, J shed 1 base, and the junction held 8 bases outside the gene matches. Written as DNA, the CDR3 is TGTGCCAGTAGTATCCGCCCTACAGGGGCGAACACTGAAGCTTTCTTT. This gives the protein CASSIRPTGANTEAFF.

The chain uses TRBV28 and TRBJ1-1, with TRBD1 identical over 7 bases. CDR3 length equals 14 residues. V lost 8 bases, J lost 4 bases, and 10 bases stayed unmatched. Germline V gene data show CDR1 as MDHEN and CDR2 as SYDVKM. The CDR3 sequence is CASERQGLTTEAFF. DNA of the CDR3: TGTGCCAGCGAACGACAGGGTTTGACCACTGAAGCTTTCTTT. Complete variable domain (other parts from reference TRBV28 and TRBJ1-1): DVKVTQSSRYLVKRTGEKVFLECVQDMDHENMFWYRQDPGLGLRLIYFSYDVKMKEKGDIPEGYSVSREKKERFSLILESASTNQTSMYLCASERQGLTTEAFFGQGTRLTVV.

This clone was counted a single time. The chain combines TRBV7-2 with TRBJ2-1; D gene uncertain. CDR1 is SGHTA and CDR2 is FQGNSA in the germline V gene. The CDR3 has 15 amino acids. V lost 1 base and J 5 bases, leaving 12 bases between the germline ends. As DNA, the CDR3 is TGTGCCAGCAGCTTAGTTAGTAGGAAGAACAATGAGCAGTTCTTC. This sequence encodes CASSLVSRKNNEQFF.

This clone was picked up one time. The CDR3 reads CASSSGTGVSTGELFF. As DNA, the CDR3 is TGTGCCAGCAGCTCGGGGACAGGGGTTAGCACCGGGGAGCTGTTTTTT. The rearrangement uses TRBV5-5 and TRBJ2-2; 10 bases align to TRBD1. The CDR3 contains 16 residues. CDR1 and CDR2 (germline): SGHKS, YYEKEE (reference sequence). V trimming: 3 bases; J trimming: 4 bases; junction bases outside the gene matches: 6.

This chain joins TRBV19 and TRBJ1-5, with TRBD1 matching 10 bases. Looked up from germline, CDR1 is LNHDA and CDR2 is SQIVND (reference sequence). The V gene end was trimmed by 7 bases and the J gene end by 0 bases; junction bases not matched to a gene: 9. This CDR3 has 17 amino acids. As DNA, the CDR3 is TGTGCCAGTACAAACCGGGACAGGGGATATAGCAATCAGCCCCAGCATTTT. This encodes CASTNRDRGYSNQPQHF.

The chain uses TRBV28 and TRBJ2-3; tentatively, D is TRBD2 (5 bases). V was trimmed by 2 bases and J by 2 bases, leaving 17 bases between them. This CDR3 spans 17 amino acids. Germline CDR1 reads MDHEN; CDR2 reads SYDVKM. CDR3 sequence (DNA): TGTGCCAGCAGTTTAAACCCTGCGGGCCAGCCCACAGATACGCAGTATTTT. The encoded protein is CASSLNPAGQPTDTQYF.

The chain employs TRBV9 and TRBJ2-3, with TRBD2 as a possible D gene (5 bases). V was shortened by 0 bases and J by 0 bases, with 8 bases between the two germline ends. Germline V gene lookup returns CDR1 SGDLS and CDR2 YYNGEE. This CDR3 is 15 amino acids long. This CDR3 reads CASSVAGMSTDTQYF. For the CDR3, the DNA is TGTGCCAGCAGCGTAGCGGGAATGAGCACAGATACGCAGTATTTT. Complete variable domain (other parts from reference TRBV9 and TRBJ2-3): DSGVTQTPKHLITATGQRVTLRCSPRSGDLSVYWYQQSLDQGLQFLIQYYNGEERAKGNILERFSAQQFPDLHSELNLSSLELGDSALYFCASSVAGMSTDTQYFGPGTRLTVL.

The chain carries TRBV7-2 and TRBJ2-7; 9 bases fit TRBD2. Trimming removed 1 base from V and 3 bases from J; junction bases left unmatched: 10. The CDR3 is 17 amino acids. CDR1 SGHTA and CDR2 FQGNSA come from the germline V gene. In DNA form, the CDR3 reads TGTGCCAGCAGCTTAGGGCCTAGCGGGATGATTAACTACGAGCAGTACTTC. It encodes CASSLGPSGMINYEQYF.

V gene TRBV9 combines with J gene TRBJ2-3, with TRBD2 matching over 10 bases. V was clipped by 4 bases and J by 4 bases; unmatched bases: 9. This CDR3 is built from 16 residues. The germline gives CDR1 SGDLS, CDR2 YYNGEE. The CDR3 protein is CASSRELAGVPDTQYF. CDR3 bases: TGTGCCAGCAGCCGAGAGCTAGCGGGAGTCCCAGATACGCAGTATTTT.

The chain recombines TRBV5-1 with TRBJ2-1; 10 nucleotides align to TRBD1. The germline gives CDR1 SGHRS, CDR2 YFSETQ. CDR3 length: 16 amino acids. The J segment lost 5 bases and the V segment lost 7 bases, leaving 12 bases of the junction unmatched. The CDR3 spells CASGGPGQGSHNEQFF. The CDR3 bases are TGCGCCAGCGGAGGCCCGGGACAGGGGTCCCACAATGAGCAGTTCTTC.

Regarding this clone: The sample contains more than one DNA sequence encoding this CDR3. The chain recombines TRBV18 with TRBJ2-7; D is unresolved. CDR3 length: 12 residues. Trimming shortened V by 6 bases and J by 3 bases, and 9 bases separated the two germline ends. The germline V gene has CDR1 KGHSH and CDR2 LQKENI. Here the CDR3 reads CASSPDGYEQYF. CDR3 coding DNA: TGTGCCAGCTCTCCAGACGGCTACGAGCAGTACTTC.

The chain combines TRBV27 with TRBJ1-5; 8 bases fit TRBD1. Trimming cost V 6 bases and J 7 bases; bases outside gene matches: 8. The CDR3 has 14 residues. Germline V gene sequence: CDR1 MNHEY, CDR2 SMNVEV (reference sequence). CDR3 sequence reads: CASSYGQGQQPQHF. The CDR3 nucleotides read TGTGCCAGCAGCTACGGACAGGGTCAGCAGCCCCAGCATTTT.